The sequence of this TCR beta chain was determined in a study of blood T cell repertoires in COVID-19 (dated by TCRdb to about 2020). With respect to the entire study: Samples covering the acute and convalescent phases of COVID-19 were provided by collaborators in the United States, Italy and Spain. A freely available public database, intended as a resource for researchers studying the immune response to SARS-CoV-2, is where the repertoires were released. The prospective study material was composed of cDNA or gDNA derived from T cells, B-cell-depleted T cells, or PBMCs. Where available, HLA class I and class II types were taken from metadata supplied by the sample provider and were not determined by assay-based typing. Subjects who had been exposed to COVID-19, were actively infected with it, or had recovered from it provided the deeply sampled blood TCRbeta repertoires that made up the dataset. A de-identified subject ID, COVID-19 status, age in years and sex were almost always included in the sample metadata. Samples were obtained from the ongoing ImmuneRACE study (first 160 participants) and from some 1,300 subjects provided by 6 global collaborators. Beyond this particular receptor, the publication reports: How much clinical and demographic metadata was included differed by source and by participant, and the metadata was provided uncurated.

Whole blood was collected in K2EDTA tubes by collaborating institutions according to the institutions' own protocols. For TCRbeta analysis, collaborators shipped samples as frozen whole blood, isolated PBMCs, or DNA extracted from either of those sample types. TCRbeta CDR3 regions were amplified from genomic DNA using the immunoSEQ Assay, a bias-controlled multiplex PCR. Per the original workflow: Within the assay, amplification of reference gene primers was used to estimate how many nucleated cells each sample contained. To quantify the absolute abundance of each unique TCRbeta CDR3 rearrangement, sequence reads were collapsed and filtered. For each sample, productive Simpson clonality was calculated by taking the square root of Simpson's diversity index across productive rearrangements. Not all clones reach the TCRdb copy of this immuneACCESS table, which keeps in-frame sequences only. Checked studies attribute under half of the gap to unresolved V genes and leave the rest unexplained. V and J calls and clone size are copied from that table; D and trimming were computed from the DNA. This sample gives some 97,000 clones in total; approximately 86% of them show up just once. The ten largest make up around 6.9% of the sample.

Deletion took 0 bases off V and 10 bases off J, with a span of 13 bases between the germline ends. The CDR3, from cysteine to phenylalanine, totals 14 residues. The retained sequence is limited to the CDR3, 42 bases, with the frame set at the first base. CDR1 and CDR2 (SGDLS, YYNGEE) derive from the germline V gene. Of note for this clone: The specificity of this receptor is unknown. It has no much larger one-base neighbor in the sample; base qualities were not kept.

Recombination connected TRBV9 to TRBJ2-2; 7 matching bases give a weak D call of TRBD1. The sequenced sample consisted of peripheral blood. This receptor was obtained from an older woman with acute or convalescent COVID-19. The DNA is TGTGCCAGCAGCGTAGGGAGGGGGCGGGAGGAGCTGTTTTTT. Its amino acids are CASSVGRGREELFF. The CDR3 plus the reference TRBV9 and TRBJ2-2 genes for the other parts give the full variable domain: DSGVTQTPKHLITATGQRVTLRCSPRSGDLSVYWYQQSLDQGLQFLIQYYNGEERAKGNILERFSAQQFPDLHSELNLSSLELGDSALYFCASSVGRGREELFFGEGSRLTVL.